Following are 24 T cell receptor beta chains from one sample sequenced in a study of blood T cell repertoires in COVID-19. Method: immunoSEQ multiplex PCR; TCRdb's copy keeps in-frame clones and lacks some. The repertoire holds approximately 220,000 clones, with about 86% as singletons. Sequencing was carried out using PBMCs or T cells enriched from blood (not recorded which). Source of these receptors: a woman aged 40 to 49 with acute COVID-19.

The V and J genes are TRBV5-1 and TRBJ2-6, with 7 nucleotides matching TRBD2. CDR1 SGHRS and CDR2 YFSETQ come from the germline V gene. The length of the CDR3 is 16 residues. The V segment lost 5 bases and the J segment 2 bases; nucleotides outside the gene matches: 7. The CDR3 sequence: CASSQRGVTGANVLTF. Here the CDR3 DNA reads TGCGCCAGCAGTCAACGGGGGGTGACTGGGGCCAACGTCCTGACTTTC. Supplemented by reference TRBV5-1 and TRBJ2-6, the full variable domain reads KAGVTQTPRYLIKTRGQQVTLSCSPISGHRSVSWYQQTPGQGLQFLFEYFSETQRNKGNFPGRFSGRQFSNSRSEMNVSTLELGDSALYLCASSQRGVTGANVLTFGAGSRLTVL.

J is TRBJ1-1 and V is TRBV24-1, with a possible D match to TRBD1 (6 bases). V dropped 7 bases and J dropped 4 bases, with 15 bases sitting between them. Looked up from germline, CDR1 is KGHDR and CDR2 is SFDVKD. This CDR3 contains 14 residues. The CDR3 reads CATRYRDPVTEAFF. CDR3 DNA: TGTGCCACCAGGTACAGGGACCCGGTCACTGAAGCTTTCTTT.

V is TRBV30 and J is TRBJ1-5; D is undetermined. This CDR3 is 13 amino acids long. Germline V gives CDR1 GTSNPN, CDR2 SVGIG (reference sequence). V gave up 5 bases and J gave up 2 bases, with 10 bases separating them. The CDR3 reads CAWGFTGNQPQHF. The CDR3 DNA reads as TGTGCCTGGGGGTTTACGGGCAATCAGCCCCAGCATTTT.

The CDR3 region has the DNA TGTGCCACCAGCTTAGGACTAGACGGGGTGCAGTTCTTC. Translating gives CATSLGLDGVQFF. The rearrangement links TRBV15 to TRBJ2-1; TRBD2 aligns across 7 bases. Trimming at V came to 5 bases and at J to 12 bases, leaving 10 bases not matched to a gene. Germline V gives CDR1 LNHNV, CDR2 YYDKDF (reference sequence). CDR3 length: 13 amino acids.

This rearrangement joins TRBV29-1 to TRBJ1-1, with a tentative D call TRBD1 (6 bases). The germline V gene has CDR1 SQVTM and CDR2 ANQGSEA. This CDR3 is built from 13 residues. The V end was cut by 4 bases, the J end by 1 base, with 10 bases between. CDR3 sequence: CSVAKQGNTEAFF. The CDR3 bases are TGCAGCGTTGCCAAACAGGGGAACACTGAAGCTTTCTTT.

Written as DNA, the CDR3 is TGTGCCAGCACCCGGCTTGGGGGGTCGAACTATGGCTACACCTTC. It yields the protein CASTRLGGSNYGYTF. The rearrangement links TRBV27 to TRBJ1-2, with D perhaps TRBD1 (5 bases). CDR1 is MNHEY and CDR2 is SMNVEV in the germline V gene (reference sequence). The length of the CDR3 is 15 residues. V gave up 7 bases and J gave up 2 bases, with 17 bases separating them.

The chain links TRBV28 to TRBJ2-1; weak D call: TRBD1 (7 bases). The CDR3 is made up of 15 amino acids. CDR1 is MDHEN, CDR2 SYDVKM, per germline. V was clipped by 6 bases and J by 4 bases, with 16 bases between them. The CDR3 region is CASSQGGPRYNEQFF. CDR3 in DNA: TGTGCCAGCAGCCAGGGGGGTCCGAGGTACAATGAGCAGTTCTTC.

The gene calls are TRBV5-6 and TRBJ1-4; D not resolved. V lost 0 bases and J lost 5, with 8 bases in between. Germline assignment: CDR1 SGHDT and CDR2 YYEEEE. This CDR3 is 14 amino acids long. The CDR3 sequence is CASSLGQLNEKLFF. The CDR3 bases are TGTGCCAGCAGCTTGGGACAATTAAATGAAAAACTGTTTTTT. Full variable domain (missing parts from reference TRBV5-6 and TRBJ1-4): DAGVTQSPTHLIKTRGQQVTLRCSPKSGHDTVSWYQQALGQGPQFIFQYYEEEERQRGNFPDRFSGHQFPNYSSELNVNALLLGDSALYLCASSLGQLNEKLFFGSGTQLSVL.

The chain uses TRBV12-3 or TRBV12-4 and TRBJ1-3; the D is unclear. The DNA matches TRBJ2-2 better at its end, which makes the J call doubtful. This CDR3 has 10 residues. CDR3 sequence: CASANGELFF. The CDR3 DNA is TGTGCCAGCGCTAACGGGGAGCTGTTTTTT.

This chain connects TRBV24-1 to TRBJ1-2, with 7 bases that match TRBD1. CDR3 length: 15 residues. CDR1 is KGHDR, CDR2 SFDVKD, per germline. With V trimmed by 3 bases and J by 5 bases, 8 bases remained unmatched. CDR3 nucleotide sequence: TGTGCCACCAGTGATCCGGGACAGATTCCTTATGGCTACACCTTC. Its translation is CATSDPGQIPYGYTF.

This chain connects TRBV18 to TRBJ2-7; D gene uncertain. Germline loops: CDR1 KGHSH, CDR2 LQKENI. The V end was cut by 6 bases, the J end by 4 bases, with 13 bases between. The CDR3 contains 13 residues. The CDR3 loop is CASSPTPGYEQYF. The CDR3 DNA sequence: TGTGCCAGCTCCCCGACTCCCGGATACGAGCAGTACTTC.

The CDR3 DNA reads as TGTGCCAGCAGCATCGAAGGGGCAACTAATGAAAAACTGTTTTTT. It specifies CASSIEGATNEKLFF. The chain recombines TRBV7-9 with TRBJ1-4, with D possibly being TRBD1 (5 bases). Per the germline V gene, CDR1 is SEHNR and CDR2 is FQNEAQ (reference sequence). The CDR3 runs to 15 residues. The ends were cut back, 5 bases at V and 0 bases at J, with 10 bases in the middle.

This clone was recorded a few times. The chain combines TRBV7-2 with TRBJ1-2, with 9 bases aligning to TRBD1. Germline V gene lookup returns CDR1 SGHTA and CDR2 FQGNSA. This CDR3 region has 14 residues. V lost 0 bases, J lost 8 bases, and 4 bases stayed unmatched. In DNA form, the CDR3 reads TGTGCCAGCAGCTTAGCACAGGGGGCTCGGGGCTACACCTTC. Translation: CASSLAQGARGYTF.

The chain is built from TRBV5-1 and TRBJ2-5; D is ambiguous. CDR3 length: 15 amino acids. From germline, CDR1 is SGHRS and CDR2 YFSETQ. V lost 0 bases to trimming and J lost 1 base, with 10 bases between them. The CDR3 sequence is CASSLAGFSQETQYF. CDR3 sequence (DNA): TGCGCCAGCAGCTTGGCCGGTTTTTCCCAAGAGACCCAGTACTTC.

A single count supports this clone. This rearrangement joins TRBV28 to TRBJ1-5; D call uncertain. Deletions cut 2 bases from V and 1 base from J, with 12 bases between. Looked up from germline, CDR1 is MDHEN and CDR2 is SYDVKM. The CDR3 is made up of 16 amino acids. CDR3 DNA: TGTGCCAGCAGTTTAACTTTAACGCTCAGCAATCAGCCCCAGCATTTT. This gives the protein CASSLTLTLSNQPQHF.

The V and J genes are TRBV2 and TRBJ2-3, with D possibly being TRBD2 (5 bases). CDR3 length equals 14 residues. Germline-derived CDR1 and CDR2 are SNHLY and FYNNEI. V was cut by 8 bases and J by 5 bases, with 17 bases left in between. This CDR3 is CASSRELKLDTQYF. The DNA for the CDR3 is TGTGCCAGCTCGAGGGAGCTGAAGCTAGATACGCAGTATTTT.

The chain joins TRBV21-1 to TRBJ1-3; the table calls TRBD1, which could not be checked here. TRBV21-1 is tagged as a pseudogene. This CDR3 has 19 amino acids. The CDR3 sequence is CASSKAEGARSSSGNTIYF. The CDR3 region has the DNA TGTGCCAGCAGCAAAGCGGAAGGGGCCCGCAGTAGCTCTGGAAACACCATATATTTT.

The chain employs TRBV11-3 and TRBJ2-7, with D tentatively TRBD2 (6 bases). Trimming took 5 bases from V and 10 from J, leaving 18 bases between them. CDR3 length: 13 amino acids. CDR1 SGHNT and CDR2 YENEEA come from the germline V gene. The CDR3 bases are TGTGCCAGCAGCAGTCCCCCACTAGCAAGTCAGTACTTC. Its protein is CASSSPPLASQYF.

The CDR3 loop is CASSYSRLYNEQFF. DNA of the CDR3: TGTGCCAGCAGTTACTCGAGACTCTACAATGAGCAGTTCTTC. The rearrangement uses TRBV6-2 or TRBV6-3 and TRBJ2-1; D not certain. V lost 0 bases and J lost 3, with 6 bases in between. CDR1 and CDR2 from the germline V gene are MNHEY and SVGEGT. This CDR3 has 14 residues.

CDR3 in amino acids: CASSSSTTRSYNEQFF. The CDR3 DNA reads TGTGCCAGCAGTTCCTCGACTACCCGCTCCTACAATGAGCAGTTCTTC. The J gene is TRBJ2-1, the V gene TRBV28; D possibly corresponds to TRBD2 (5 bases). V was cut by 4 bases and J by 0 bases, with 13 bases left in between. CDR3 length: 16 amino acids. Germline V CDR1 and CDR2: MDHEN, SYDVKM.

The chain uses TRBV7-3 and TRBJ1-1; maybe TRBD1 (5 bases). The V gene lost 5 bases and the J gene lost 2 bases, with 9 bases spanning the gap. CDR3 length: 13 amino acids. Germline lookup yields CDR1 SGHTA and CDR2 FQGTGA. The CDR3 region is CASSPTVNTEAFF. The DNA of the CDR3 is TGTGCCAGCAGCCCGACAGTTAACACTGAAGCTTTCTTT.

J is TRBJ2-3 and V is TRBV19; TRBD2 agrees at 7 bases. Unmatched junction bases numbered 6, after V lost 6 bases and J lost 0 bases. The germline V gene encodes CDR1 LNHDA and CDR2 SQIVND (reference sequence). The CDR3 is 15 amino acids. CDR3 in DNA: TGTGCCAGTAGCCTCGCTAGCGGAAGCACAGATACGCAGTATTTT. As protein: CASSLASGSTDTQYF.

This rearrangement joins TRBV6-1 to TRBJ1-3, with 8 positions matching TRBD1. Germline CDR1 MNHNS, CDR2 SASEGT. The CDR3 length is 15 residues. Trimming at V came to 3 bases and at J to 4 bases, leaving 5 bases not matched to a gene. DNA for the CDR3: TGTGCCAGCAGTGAGCAGGGGGCGCCGGGAAACACCATATATTTT. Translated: CASSEQGAPGNTIYF.

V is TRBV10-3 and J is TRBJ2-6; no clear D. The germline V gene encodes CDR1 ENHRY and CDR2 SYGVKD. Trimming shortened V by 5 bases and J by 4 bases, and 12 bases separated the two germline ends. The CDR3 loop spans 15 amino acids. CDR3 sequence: CAISPSTAGANVLTF. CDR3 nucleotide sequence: TGTGCCATCAGTCCCTCGACTGCGGGGGCCAACGTCCTGACTTTC.